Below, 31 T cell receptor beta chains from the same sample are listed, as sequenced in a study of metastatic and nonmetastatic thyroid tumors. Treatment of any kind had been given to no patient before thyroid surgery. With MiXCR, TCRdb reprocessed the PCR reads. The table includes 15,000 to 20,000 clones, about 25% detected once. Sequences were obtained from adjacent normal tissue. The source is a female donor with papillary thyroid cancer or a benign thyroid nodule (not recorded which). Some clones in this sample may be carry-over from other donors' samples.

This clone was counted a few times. CDR3 loop: CASSPGTGVLEQYF. CDR3 in DNA: TGTGCCAGCAGCCCCGGGACAGGGGTGCTCGAGCAGTACTTC. The rearrangement uses TRBV6-2 or TRBV6-3 and TRBJ2-7; 10 nucleotides align to TRBD1. The V segment lost 6 bases and the J segment 6 bases; nucleotides outside the gene matches: 8. Germline CDR1 and CDR2: MNHEY and SVGEGT. The CDR3 sequence is 14 residues long.

The CDR3 region is CSARVVTTYNEQFF. The CDR3 nucleotides read TGCAGTGCTAGAGTGGTGACTACCTACAATGAGCAGTTCTTC. The chain uses TRBV20-1 and TRBJ2-1, with a possible D match to TRBD2 (5 bases). Germline CDR1 reads DFQATT; CDR2 reads SNEGSKA (reference sequence). This CDR3 is 14 amino acids long. V lost 1 base and J 2 bases, leaving 9 bases between the germline ends.

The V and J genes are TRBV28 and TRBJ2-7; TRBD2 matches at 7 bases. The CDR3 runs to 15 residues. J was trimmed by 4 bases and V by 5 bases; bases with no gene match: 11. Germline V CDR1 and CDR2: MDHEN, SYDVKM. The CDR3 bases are TGTGCCAGCAGTATGGCGGGGGAGGGAGATTACGAGCAGTACTTC. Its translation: CASSMAGEGDYEQYF. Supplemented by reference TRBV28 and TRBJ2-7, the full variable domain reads DVKVTQSSRYLVKRTGEKVFLECVQDMDHENMFWYRQDPGLGLRLIYFSYDVKMKEKGDIPEGYSVSREKKERFSLILESASTNQTSMYLCASSMAGEGDYEQYFGPGTRLTVT.

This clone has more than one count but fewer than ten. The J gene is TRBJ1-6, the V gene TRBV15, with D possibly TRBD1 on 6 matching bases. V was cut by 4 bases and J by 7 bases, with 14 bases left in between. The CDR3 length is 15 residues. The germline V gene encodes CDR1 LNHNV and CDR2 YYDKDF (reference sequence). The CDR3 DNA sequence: TGTGCCACCAGCATGGGGACATCCCGAAATTCACCCCTCCACTTT. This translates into CATSMGTSRNSPLHF. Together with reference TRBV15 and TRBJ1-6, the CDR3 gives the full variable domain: DAMVIQNPRYQVTQFGKPVTLSCSQTLNHNVMYWYQQKSSQAPKLLFHYYDKDFNNEADTPDNFQSRRPNTSFCFLDIRSPGLGDTAMYLCATSMGTSRNSPLHFGNGTRLTVT.

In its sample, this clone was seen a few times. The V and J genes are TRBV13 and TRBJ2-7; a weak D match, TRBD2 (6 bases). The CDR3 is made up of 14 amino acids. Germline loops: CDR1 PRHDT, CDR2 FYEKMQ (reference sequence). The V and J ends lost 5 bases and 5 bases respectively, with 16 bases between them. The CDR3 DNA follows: TGTGCCAGCAGCCCTCGACTAGGACGTAACGAGCAGTACTTC. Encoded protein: CASSPRLGRNEQYF.

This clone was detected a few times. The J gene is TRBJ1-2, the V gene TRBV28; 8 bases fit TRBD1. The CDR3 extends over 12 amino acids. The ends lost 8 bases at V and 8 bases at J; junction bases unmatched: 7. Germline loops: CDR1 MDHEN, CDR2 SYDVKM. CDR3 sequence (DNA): TGTGCCAGCCTTGACAGGGGATTAGGCTACACCTTC. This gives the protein CASLDRGLGYTF.

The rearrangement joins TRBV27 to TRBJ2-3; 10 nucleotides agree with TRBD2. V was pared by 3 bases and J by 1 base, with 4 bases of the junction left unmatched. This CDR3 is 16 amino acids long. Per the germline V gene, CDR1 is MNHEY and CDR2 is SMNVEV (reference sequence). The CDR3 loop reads CASSFGTSDRTDTQYF. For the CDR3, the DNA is TGTGCCAGCAGTTTCGGGACTAGCGACCGCACAGATACGCAGTATTTT.

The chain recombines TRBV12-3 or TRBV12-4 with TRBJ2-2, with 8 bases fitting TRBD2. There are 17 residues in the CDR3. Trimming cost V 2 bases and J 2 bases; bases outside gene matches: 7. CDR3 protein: CASSLNPAGVNTGELFF. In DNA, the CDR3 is TGTGCCAGCAGTTTAAACCCAGCGGGAGTTAACACCGGGGAGCTGTTTTTT.

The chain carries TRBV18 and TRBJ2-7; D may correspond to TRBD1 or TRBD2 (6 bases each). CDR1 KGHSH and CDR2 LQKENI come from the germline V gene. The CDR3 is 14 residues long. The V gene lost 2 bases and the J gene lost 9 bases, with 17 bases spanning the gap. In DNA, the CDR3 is TGTGCCAGCTCACCAACGGACGAGGGGGGCGGGCAGTACTTC. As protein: CASSPTDEGGGQYF.

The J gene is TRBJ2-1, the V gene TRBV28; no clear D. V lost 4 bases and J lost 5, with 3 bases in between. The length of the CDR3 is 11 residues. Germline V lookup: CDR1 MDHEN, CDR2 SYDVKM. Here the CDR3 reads CASSYNNEQFF. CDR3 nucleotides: TGTGCCAGCAGTTATAACAATGAGCAGTTCTTC.

The CDR3 bases are TGTGCCAGCAGGGGCGGAAACACCATATATTTT. Encoded protein: CASRGGNTIYF. The chain couples TRBV6-1 to TRBJ1-3, with D unresolved. The CDR3 extends over 11 amino acids. The germline gives CDR1 MNHNS, CDR2 SASEGT. Trimming cost V 6 bases and J 4 bases, with 4 bases left between them.

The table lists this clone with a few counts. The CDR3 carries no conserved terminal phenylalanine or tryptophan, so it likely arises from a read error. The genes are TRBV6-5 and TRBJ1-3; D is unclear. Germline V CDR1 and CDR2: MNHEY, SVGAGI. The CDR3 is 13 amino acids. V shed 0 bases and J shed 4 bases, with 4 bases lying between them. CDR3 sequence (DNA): TGTGCCAGCAGTTACTCTCCGGGAAACACCATATATTCT. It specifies CASSYSPGNTIYS.

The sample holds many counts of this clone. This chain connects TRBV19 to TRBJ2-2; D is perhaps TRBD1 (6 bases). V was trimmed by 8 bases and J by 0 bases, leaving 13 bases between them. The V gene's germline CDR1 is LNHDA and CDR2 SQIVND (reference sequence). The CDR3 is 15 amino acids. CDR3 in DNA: TGTGCCAGTTTTACGGGACACCCGAACACCGGGGAGCTGTTTTTT. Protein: CASFTGHPNTGELFF.

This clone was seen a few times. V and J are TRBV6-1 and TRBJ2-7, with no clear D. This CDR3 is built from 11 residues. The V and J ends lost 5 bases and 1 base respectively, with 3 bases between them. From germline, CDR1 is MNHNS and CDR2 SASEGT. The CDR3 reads CASSPSYEQYF. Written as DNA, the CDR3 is TGTGCCAGCAGTCCGTCCTACGAGCAGTACTTC.

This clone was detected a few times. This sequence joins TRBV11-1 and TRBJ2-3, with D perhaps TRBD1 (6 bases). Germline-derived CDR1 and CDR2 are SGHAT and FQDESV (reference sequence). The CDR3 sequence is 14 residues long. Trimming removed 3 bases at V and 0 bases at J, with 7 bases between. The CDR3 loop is CASSFGQSTDTQYF. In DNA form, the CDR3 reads TGTGCCAGCAGCTTTGGACAGAGCACAGATACGCAGTATTTT.

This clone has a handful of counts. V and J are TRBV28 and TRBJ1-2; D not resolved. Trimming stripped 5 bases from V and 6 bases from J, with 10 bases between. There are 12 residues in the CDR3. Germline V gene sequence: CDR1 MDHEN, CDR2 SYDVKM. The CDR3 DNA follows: TGTGCCAGCAGTATGGGTAAAGATGGCTACACCTTC. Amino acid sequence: CASSMGKDGYTF.

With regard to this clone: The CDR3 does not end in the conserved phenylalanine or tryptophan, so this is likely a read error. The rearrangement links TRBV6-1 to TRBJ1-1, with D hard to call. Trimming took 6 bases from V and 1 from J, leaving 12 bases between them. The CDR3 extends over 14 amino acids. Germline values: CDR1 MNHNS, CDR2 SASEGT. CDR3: CASRPGSKNTEAFS. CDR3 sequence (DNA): TGTGCCAGCAGACCGGGCTCAAAGAACACTGAAGCTTTCTCT.

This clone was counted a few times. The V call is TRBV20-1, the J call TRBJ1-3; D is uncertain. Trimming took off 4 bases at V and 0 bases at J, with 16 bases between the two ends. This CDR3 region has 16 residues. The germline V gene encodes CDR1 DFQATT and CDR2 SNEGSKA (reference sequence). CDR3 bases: TGCAGTGCTATTCCTACTAGGCTAAGCTCTGGAAACACCATATATTTT. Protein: CSAIPTRLSSGNTIYF.

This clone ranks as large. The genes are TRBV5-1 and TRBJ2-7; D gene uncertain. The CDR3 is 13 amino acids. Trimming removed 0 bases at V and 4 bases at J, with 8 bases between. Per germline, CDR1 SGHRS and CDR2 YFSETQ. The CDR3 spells CASSLAEGYEQYF. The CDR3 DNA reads TGCGCCAGCAGCTTGGCCGAAGGGTACGAGCAGTACTTC.

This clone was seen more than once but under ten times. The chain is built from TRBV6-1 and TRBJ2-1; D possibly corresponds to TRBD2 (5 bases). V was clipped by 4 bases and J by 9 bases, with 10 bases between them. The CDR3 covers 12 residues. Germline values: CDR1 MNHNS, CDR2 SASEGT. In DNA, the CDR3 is TGTGCCAGCAGTGCTCTAGCTAGTGAGCAGTTCTTC. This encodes CASSALASEQFF.

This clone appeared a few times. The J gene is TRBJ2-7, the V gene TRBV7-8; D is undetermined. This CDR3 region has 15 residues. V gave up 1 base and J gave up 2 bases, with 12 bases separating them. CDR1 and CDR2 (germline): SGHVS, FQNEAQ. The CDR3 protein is CASSLGFQATYEQYF. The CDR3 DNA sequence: TGTGCCAGCAGCTTAGGGTTCCAGGCTACCTACGAGCAGTACTTC.

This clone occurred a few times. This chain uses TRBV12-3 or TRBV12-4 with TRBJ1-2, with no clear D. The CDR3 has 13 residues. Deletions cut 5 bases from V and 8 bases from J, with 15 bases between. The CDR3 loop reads CASSLDVGRGYTF. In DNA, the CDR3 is TGTGCCAGCAGTCTAGACGTAGGGAGGGGCTACACCTTC.

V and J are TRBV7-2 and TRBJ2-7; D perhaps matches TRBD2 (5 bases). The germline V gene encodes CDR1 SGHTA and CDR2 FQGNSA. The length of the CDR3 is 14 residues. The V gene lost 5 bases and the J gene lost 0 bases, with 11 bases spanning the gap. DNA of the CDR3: TGTGCCAGCAGCCCCGGACTCGCCTCCTACGAGCAGTACTTC. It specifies CASSPGLASYEQYF.

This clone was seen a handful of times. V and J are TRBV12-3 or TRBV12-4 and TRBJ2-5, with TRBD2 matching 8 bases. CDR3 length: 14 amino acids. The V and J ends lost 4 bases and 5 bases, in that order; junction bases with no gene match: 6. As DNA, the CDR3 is TGTGCCAGCAGTTCGAGCGGGAGAAGGGAGACCCAGTACTTC. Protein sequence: CASSSSGRRETQYF.

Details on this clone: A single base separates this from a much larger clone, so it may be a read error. The CDR3 here is CASSPSGLSNNEQFF. CDR3 nucleotide sequence: TGTGCCAGCAGCCCCTCGGGTTTGTCAAACAATGAGCAGTTCTTC. This chain joins TRBV12-3 or TRBV12-4 and TRBJ2-1; no firm D call. This CDR3 comprises 15 residues. V lost 6 bases to trimming and J lost 5 bases, with 17 bases between them.

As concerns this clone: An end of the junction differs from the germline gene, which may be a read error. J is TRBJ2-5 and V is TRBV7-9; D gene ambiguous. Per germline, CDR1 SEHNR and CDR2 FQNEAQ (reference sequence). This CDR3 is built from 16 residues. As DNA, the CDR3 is TGTGCCAGCAGCCCCGGTGGGCCAGGCTATCAAGTGACCCAGTACTTC. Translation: CASSPGGPGYQVTQYF. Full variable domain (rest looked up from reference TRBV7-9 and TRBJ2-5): DTGVSQNPRHKITKRGQNVTFRCDPISEHNRLYWYRQTLGQGPEFLTYFQNEAQLEKSRLLSDRFSAERPKGSFSTLEIQRTEQGDSAMYLCASSPGGPGYQVTQYFGPGTRLLVL.

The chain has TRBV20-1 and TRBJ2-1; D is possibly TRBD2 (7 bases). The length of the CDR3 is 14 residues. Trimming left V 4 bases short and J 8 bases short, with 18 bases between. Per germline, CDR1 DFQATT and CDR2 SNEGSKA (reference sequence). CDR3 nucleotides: TGCAGTGCTACCTCTCGGGGGGCGTCCGATGAGCAGTTCTTC. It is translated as CSATSRGASDEQFF.

The DNA of the CDR3 is TGTGCCAGCAGTCCCGGGACAGGGGAGATCGATACGCAGTATTTT. This codes for CASSPGTGEIDTQYF. This rearrangement joins TRBV28 to TRBJ2-3; 10 bases match TRBD1. Per the germline V gene, CDR1 is MDHEN and CDR2 is SYDVKM. V dropped 5 bases and J dropped 6; count of bases not matched to a gene: 8. This CDR3 is 15 amino acids long. Full variable domain (remainder filled in from reference TRBV28 and TRBJ2-3): DVKVTQSSRYLVKRTGEKVFLECVQDMDHENMFWYRQDPGLGLRLIYFSYDVKMKEKGDIPEGYSVSREKKERFSLILESASTNQTSMYLCASSPGTGEIDTQYFGPGTRLTVL.

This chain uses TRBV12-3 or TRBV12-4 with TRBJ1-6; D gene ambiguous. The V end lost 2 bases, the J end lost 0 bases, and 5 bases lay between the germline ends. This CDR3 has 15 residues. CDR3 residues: CASSLRSSYNSPLHF. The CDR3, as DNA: TGTGCCAGCAGTTTACGAAGCTCCTATAATTCACCCCTCCACTTT.

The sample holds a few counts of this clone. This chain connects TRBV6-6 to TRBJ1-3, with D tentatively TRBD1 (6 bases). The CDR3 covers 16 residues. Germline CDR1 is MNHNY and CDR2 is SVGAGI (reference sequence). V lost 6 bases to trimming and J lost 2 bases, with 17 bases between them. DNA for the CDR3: TGTGCCAGCAGCCAGAACAGGGCTCCCCCTGGAAACACCATATATTTT. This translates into CASSQNRAPPGNTIYF.

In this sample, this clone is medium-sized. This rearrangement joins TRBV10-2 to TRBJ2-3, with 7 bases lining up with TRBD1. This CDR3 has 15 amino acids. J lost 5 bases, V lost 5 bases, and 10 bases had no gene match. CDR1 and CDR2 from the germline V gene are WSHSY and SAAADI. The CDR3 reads CASSPTGDTQDTQYF. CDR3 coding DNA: TGCGCCAGCAGTCCAACAGGGGACACACAAGATACGCAGTATTTT.